Listed below are T cell receptor beta chains from one sample, sequenced in a study of T-cell memory formation after mild COVID-19. TCRdb independently ran MiXCR on the 5' RACE reads; one entry per CDR3 protein. The data show over 25,000 distinct CDR3 sequences, around 21% seen once. Material for sequencing was PBMCs or a T cell subset sorted from them (not recorded which). All receptors come from an adult who had mild COVID-19 (a few samples of this study predate the infection). Cell type and time point are not known. Each CDR3 is given with its conserved first and last residue. The D gene is left open where the match is weak. Some rows mark clone size as missing; the rest say once, few, many or name a class of expanded clone.

v_call,j_call,d_call,clone_size,cdr3_aa,cdr3_nt
TRBV7-9,TRBJ1-2,NA,once,CASSWGGGYTF,TGTGCCAGCAGCTGGGGCGGGGGCTACACCTTC
TRBV7-9,TRBJ2-2,NA,many,CASSLNRNTGELFF,TGTGCCAGCAGCTTAAACAGGAACACCGGGGAGCTGTTTTTT
TRBV29-1,TRBJ2-5,TRBD2,many,CSGGREITSPQETQYF,TGCAGCGGGGGGAGGGAGATTACTAGTCCCCAAGAGACCCAGTACTTC
TRBV5-6,TRBJ1-1,NA,many,CASVGSGRAPNTEAFF,TGTGCCAGCGTCGGAAGCGGTAGGGCGCCGAACACTGAAGCTTTCTTT
TRBV29-1,TRBJ2-1,NA,many,CSVPKPGASYNEQFF,TGCAGCGTCCCAAAGCCGGGGGCCTCCTACAATGAGCAGTTCTTC
TRBV9,TRBJ2-3,NA,few,CASSVGTTDTQYF,TGTGCCAGCAGCGTAGGGACCACAGATACGCAGTATTTT
TRBV7-9,TRBJ2-1,TRBD2,NA,CASSPLTSGSVTKTNEQFF,TGTGCCAGCAGCCCCTTGACTAGCGGGAGCGTCACCAAAACCAATGAGCAGTTCTTC
TRBV27,TRBJ2-7,NA,many,CASSFKASSSYEQYF,TGTGCCAGCAGTTTCAAGGCTAGCAGCTCCTACGAGCAGTACTTC
TRBV5-1,TRBJ2-3,TRBD2,NA,CASSFREATDTQYF,TGCGCCAGCAGCTTCCGGGAGGCCACAGATACGCAGTATTTT
TRBV20-1,TRBJ2-7,NA,many,CSAISAAVIPFSPYEQYF,TGCAGTGCTATATCAGCGGCAGTCATTCCATTCTCACCCTACGAGCAGTACTTC
TRBV5-1,TRBJ2-7,TRBD1,many,CASSRSTGQGYEQYF,TGCGCCAGCAGCAGGTCTACGGGACAGGGCTACGAGCAGTACTTC
TRBV11-2,TRBJ1-2,NA,NA,CASSLWGLGRENYGYTF,TGTGCCAGCAGCTTATGGGGTTTGGGCCGGGAAAACTATGGCTACACCTTC
TRBV4-2,TRBJ2-3,NA,many,CASSQAVLPTDTQYF,TGTGCCAGCAGCCAAGCCGTCCTCCCCACAGATACGCAGTATTTT
TRBV18,TRBJ1-5,TRBD1,many,CASSEGQRNQPQHF,TGTGCCAGCTCGGAGGGACAGCGCAATCAGCCCCAGCATTTT
TRBV7-2,TRBJ2-7,NA,many,CASSSPGSYSYAQYF,TGTGCCAGCAGCTCACCCGGGTCCTACTCCTACGCGCAGTACTTC
TRBV7-8,TRBJ1-1,TRBD1,few,CASSRGQGNTEAFF,TGTGCCAGCAGCCGAGGACAGGGGAACACTGAAGCTTTCTTT
TRBV2,TRBJ1-5,TRBD1,many,CASRDTGVGQPQHF,TGTGCCAGCAGAGATACAGGGGTAGGTCAGCCCCAGCATTTT
TRBV6-1,TRBJ2-7,NA,many,CASSEQTAYEQYF,TGTGCCAGCAGTGAACAGACTGCCTACGAGCAGTACTTC
TRBV5-1,TRBJ2-1,NA,NA,CASSLGGYGYNEQFF,TGCGCCAGCAGCTTAGGGGGTTATGGATACAATGAGCAGTTCTTC
TRBV7-2,TRBJ2-3,TRBD2,medium-sized,CASSLLGGGTSTDTQYF,TGTGCCAGCAGCTTATTGGGCGGGGGTACTAGCACAGATACGCAGTATTTT
TRBV4-1,TRBJ2-2,TRBD1,many,CASTPLRGGEGGELFF,TGCGCCAGCACCCCTCTTCGAGGGGGCGAGGGCGGGGAGCTGTTTTTT
TRBV14,TRBJ2-5,NA,many,CASRGSFEETQYF,TGTGCCAGCAGGGGGAGTTTTGAAGAGACCCAGTACTTC